The T cell receptor (beta chain) described here comes from a study of CD8 T cells in Susac syndrome. Reverse transcription of roughly 0.45 to 1 ug RNA was carried out with random hexamers. Via MiXCR, TCRdb re-called the immunoSEQ multiplex PCR reads, giving one row per CDR3 protein. The profile covers approximately 230,000 distinct CDR3 sequences, with 85% to 95% appearing a single time and 0.07% to 0.09% taken by the ten largest. Germline V gene sequence: CDR1 MGHRA, CDR2 YSYEKL. The CDR3 runs to 14 residues. Trimming stripped 3 bases from V and 2 bases from J, with 9 bases between. Specimen: CD4+ T cells from PBMCs. This TCR was sampled from a human donor with multiple sclerosis. V gene TRBV4-1 combines with J gene TRBJ2-3; D call uncertain. CDR3 residues: CASSQVMTTDTQYF. Written as DNA, the CDR3 is TGCGCCAGCAGCCAGGTCATGACCACAGATACGCAGTATTTT.